The sequence of this T cell receptor beta chain was determined in a study of T cell repertoires in cytomegalovirus infection. The wider study: Both a matching HLA type and CMV infection were indicated by public TCR beta signatures.

This clonotype was detected a few times. Its antigen is unidentified. TCRdb itself ran the reads through MiXCR, one entry per CDR3 protein. The table lists approximately 1,000,000 distinct CDR3 sequences, more than 25% of them singletons. This CDR3 region has 15 residues. Germline values: CDR1 MGHRA, CDR2 YSYEKL. V lost 0 bases to trimming and J lost 6 bases, with 12 bases between them. This chain joins TRBV4-1 and TRBJ1-5; D is unresolved. The sample in question was cultured CD8+ T cells from PBMCs, obtained from culture after CMV antigen stimulation. This receptor was obtained from a human donor in good health (CMV status not recorded). Some clones in this sample may be carry-over from other donors' samples. CDR3 DNA sequence: TGCGCCAGCAGCCAAGATGGTCTAGGCGGTCAGCCCCAGCATTTT. This translates into CASSQDGLGGQPQHF.